The 18 T cell receptor beta chains below all came from one sample that was sequenced in a study of blood T cell repertoires in COVID-19. Some clones are missing from TCRdb's copy, which holds only in-frame ones; the method was immunoSEQ multiplex PCR. The table has some 200,000 clones, about 79% seen once. The sequencing input was peripheral blood. The receptors shown here come from a woman between 65 and 79 years old with acute or convalescent COVID-19.

For this clone: At one of its ends the junction is not consistent with the germline gene, which may arise from a read error. The chain employs TRBV7-9 and TRBJ2-2; TRBD2 is a possible D gene (6 bases). There are 17 residues in the CDR3. The germline CDR1 and CDR2 sequences are SEHNR and FQNEAQ (reference sequence). The CDR3 sequence: CASSSPGRLENTEELFF. Here the CDR3 DNA reads TGTGCCAGCAGCTCTCCCGGAAGACTAGAAAACACCGAGGAGCTGTTTTTT. The full variable domain, completed using reference TRBV7-9 and TRBJ2-2, is DTGVSQNPRHKITKRGQNVTFRCDPISEHNRLYWYRQTLGQGPEFLTYFQNEAQLEKSRLLSDRFSAERPKGSFSTLEIQRTEQGDSAMYLCASSSPGRLENTEELFFGEGSRLTVL.

This clone has a handful of counts. The J gene is TRBJ2-7, the V gene TRBV4-1; a weak D match, TRBD2 (6 bases). Germline CDR1 MGHRA, CDR2 YSYEKL. The CDR3 runs to 13 residues. The V gene lost 1 base and the J gene lost 6 bases, with 10 bases spanning the gap. CDR3 residues: CASSQVGGGEQYF. The CDR3 DNA sequence: TGCGCCAGCAGCCAAGTGGGGGGTGGCGAGCAGTACTTC.

The chain has TRBV7-9 and TRBJ1-2; D may be TRBD1 (5 bases). CDR1 and CDR2 (germline): SEHNR, FQNEAQ (reference sequence). CDR3 size: 14 residues. The V end was cut by 1 base, the J end by 4 bases, with 10 bases between. The CDR3 DNA is TGTGCCAGCAGCTTAGGGGAGGGGACCTATGGCTACACCTTC. Its translation is CASSLGEGTYGYTF. Variable domain in full (rest from reference TRBV7-9 and TRBJ1-2): DTGVSQNPRHKITKRGQNVTFRCDPISEHNRLYWYRQTLGQGPEFLTYFQNEAQLEKSRLLSDRFSAERPKGSFSTLEIQRTEQGDSAMYLCASSLGEGTYGYTFGSGTRLTVV.

The chain joins TRBV2 to TRBJ2-2, with unresolved D. This CDR3 is 12 amino acids long. Looked up from germline, CDR1 is SNHLY and CDR2 is FYNNEI. Trimming took off 4 bases at V and 6 bases at J, with 6 bases between the two ends. CDR3 coding DNA: TGTGCCAGCAGTGTTGGAGCCGGGGAGCTGTTTTTT. Translating gives CASSVGAGELFF.

The chain recombines TRBV21-1 with TRBJ1-4; the listed D gene, TRBD1, was not tested against the DNA. TRBV21-1 has pseudogene status. There are 15 residues in the CDR3. CDR3 protein: CASFPGGLSNEKLFF. DNA for the CDR3: TGTGCCTCGTTCCCAGGGGGCTTGTCTAATGAAAAACTGTTTTTT.

The rearrangement joins TRBV4-1 to TRBJ1-5; 10 bases match TRBD1. J lost 7 bases, V lost 5 bases, and 8 bases had no gene match. The CDR3 is 15 amino acids. CDR1 and CDR2 (germline): MGHRA, YSYEKL. CDR3 nucleotides: TGCGCCAGCAGCTCCTTCGGGGACAGGGGACAGCCCCAGCATTTT. Translation: CASSSFGDRGQPQHF.

This chain connects TRBV5-8 to TRBJ2-7; D might be TRBD2 (6 bases). The V end was cut by 2 bases, the J end by 2 bases, with 17 bases between. The germline V gene encodes CDR1 SGHTS and CDR2 YDEGEE. The CDR3 consists of 16 residues. The CDR3 is CASSFNFGGETYEQYF. The DNA for the CDR3 is TGTGCCAGCAGCTTCAACTTCGGGGGAGAGACCTACGAGCAGTACTTC.

This clone was counted only a few times. This chain uses TRBV2 with TRBJ2-7; TRBD1 matches at 7 bases. The CDR3 sequence is 15 residues long. CDR1 and CDR2 from the germline V gene are SNHLY and FYNNEI. The trim removed 6 bases at V and 5 bases at J, leaving 13 bases unmatched. The CDR3 here is CASRATGTAPNEQYF. The CDR3 nucleotides read TGTGCCAGCAGGGCCACCGGGACAGCCCCCAACGAGCAGTACTTC. The full variable domain, rest sourced from reference TRBV2 and TRBJ2-7, is EPEVTQTPSHQVTQMGQEVILRCVPISNHLYFYWYRQILGQKVEFLVSFYNNEISEKSEIFDDQFSVERPDGSNFTLKIRSTKLEDSAMYFCASRATGTAPNEQYFGPGTRLTVT.

The chain employs TRBV6-5 and TRBJ1-2; D may be TRBD1 (6 bases). Trimming shortened V by 6 bases and J by 7 bases, and 15 bases separated the two germline ends. CDR1 and CDR2 (germline): MNHEY, SVGAGI. The CDR3 covers 13 residues. CDR3 amino acids: CASRSPGELGYTF. Here the CDR3 DNA reads TGTGCCAGCAGGAGTCCAGGGGAGCTTGGCTACACCTTC.

The chain has TRBV2 and TRBJ2-7; D possibly corresponds to TRBD1 (6 bases). CDR1 and CDR2 (germline): SNHLY, FYNNEI. V dropped 8 bases and J dropped 5 bases, with 19 bases sitting between them. The CDR3 spans 14 residues. CDR3 region: CASSRDTNGDEQYF. CDR3 coding DNA: TGTGCCAGCTCACGGGACACCAACGGGGACGAGCAGTACTTC. Full variable domain (missing parts from reference TRBV2 and TRBJ2-7): EPEVTQTPSHQVTQMGQEVILRCVPISNHLYFYWYRQILGQKVEFLVSFYNNEISEKSEIFDDQFSVERPDGSNFTLKIRSTKLEDSAMYFCASSRDTNGDEQYFGPGTRLTVT.

CDR3 coding DNA: TGTGCCTGGAGTCCAGCCAGGGGGCGAACCCAGTACTTC. It is translated as CAWSPARGRTQYF. This rearrangement joins TRBV30 to TRBJ2-5; the match to TRBD1 covers 8 bases. After removal of 2 bases from V and 8 bases from J, the junction contained 7 bases not matched to a gene. Germline assignment: CDR1 GTSNPN and CDR2 SVGIG (reference sequence). The CDR3 is 13 residues long.

The CDR3 nucleotides are TGTGCCAGCTCACCGAGACAGAGCTACGAGCAGTACTTC. Translation: CASSPRQSYEQYF. V and J are TRBV18 and TRBJ2-7; D may be TRBD1 (5 bases). Germline loops: CDR1 KGHSH, CDR2 LQKENI. Trimming pared 3 bases from V and 3 bases from J, leaving 9 bases between. The CDR3 totals 13 residues.

This clone was observed a single time. The chain has TRBV2 and TRBJ2-1; 10 bases line up with TRBD2. The V gene end was trimmed by 3 bases and the J gene end by 6 bases; junction bases not matched to a gene: 5. CDR3 length: 15 residues. CDR1 and CDR2 from the germline V gene are SNHLY and FYNNEI. The CDR3 DNA reads as TGTGCCAGCAGTGAGCTAGCGGGAGCATCCAATGAGCAGTTCTTC. Translation: CASSELAGASNEQFF.

This clone was counted only a few times. This sequence joins TRBV21-1 and TRBJ2-7; the table names TRBD1, a call not compared with the DNA. TRBV21-1 is a pseudogene segment. CDR3 length: 15 residues. CDR3 residues: CASSKGKGQAYEQYF. The DNA for the CDR3 is TGTGCCAGCAGCAAAGGGAAAGGACAAGCCTACGAGCAGTACTTC.

The chain uses TRBV2 and TRBJ1-2; D gene uncertain. The CDR3 contains 13 residues. Trimming cost V 0 bases and J 7 bases, with 9 bases left between them. CDR1 and CDR2 from the germline V gene are SNHLY and FYNNEI. CDR3 sequence: CASSEARTRGYTF. The CDR3 DNA reads TGTGCCAGCAGTGAAGCACGAACTCGTGGCTACACCTTC.

V is TRBV6-5 and J is TRBJ1-1; D possibly corresponds to TRBD1 (6 bases). The CDR3 has 16 residues. Per the germline V gene, CDR1 is MNHEY and CDR2 is SVGAGI. The ends were cut back, 2 bases at V and 4 bases at J, with 17 bases in the middle. The CDR3 is CASSYTSGGLGTEAFF. As DNA, the CDR3 is TGTGCCAGCAGTTACACGTCGGGGGGCTTGGGCACTGAAGCTTTCTTT.

This clone was seen a single time. This chain uses TRBV15 with TRBJ2-4; weak D call: TRBD1 (7 bases). This CDR3 comprises 13 residues. Trimming pared 5 bases from V and 5 bases from J, leaving 10 bases between. Germline V gene data show CDR1 as LNHNV and CDR2 as YYDKDF (reference sequence). The CDR3 nucleotides are TGTGCCACCAGCGCAGGGGGGCAAAACATTCAGTACTTC. It is translated as CATSAGGQNIQYF.

The gene calls are TRBV27 and TRBJ1-5, with 12 nucleotides matching TRBD1. Germline V gives CDR1 MNHEY, CDR2 SMNVEV (reference sequence). The ends lost 6 bases at V and 0 bases at J; junction bases unmatched: 12. The CDR3 runs to 19 residues. The CDR3 DNA follows: TGTGCCAGCAGCCCGGCTGGGACAGGGGGCCACTCTAGCAATCAGCCCCAGCATTTT. Translating it yields CASSPAGTGGHSSNQPQHF.